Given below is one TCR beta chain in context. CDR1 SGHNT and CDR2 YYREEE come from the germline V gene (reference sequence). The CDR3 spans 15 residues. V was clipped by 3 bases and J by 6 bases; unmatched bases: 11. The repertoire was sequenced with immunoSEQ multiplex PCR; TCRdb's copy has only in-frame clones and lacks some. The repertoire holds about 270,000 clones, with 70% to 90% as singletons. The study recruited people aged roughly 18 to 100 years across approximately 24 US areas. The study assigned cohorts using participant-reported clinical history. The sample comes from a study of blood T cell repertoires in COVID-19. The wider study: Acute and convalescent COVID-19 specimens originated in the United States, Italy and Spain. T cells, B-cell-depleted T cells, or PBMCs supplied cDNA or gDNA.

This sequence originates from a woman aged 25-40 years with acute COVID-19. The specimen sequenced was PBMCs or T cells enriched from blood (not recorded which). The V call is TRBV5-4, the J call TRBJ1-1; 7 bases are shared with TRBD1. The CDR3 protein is CASSSQGSYLPEAFF. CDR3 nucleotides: TGTGCCAGCAGCTCACAGGGGTCCTATCTGCCTGAAGCTTTCTTT.